The TCR beta chain described here comes from a study of T cell repertoires in cytomegalovirus infection. TCRdb re-derived calls from the reads in MiXCR, one entry per CDR3 protein. The table includes hundreds of thousands of distinct CDR3 sequences, just under 30% detected once. This clonotype was counted between two and nine times. The antigen remains undetermined. The germline V and J ends were trimmed by 4 bases and 8 bases, with 20 bases remaining between them. Looked up from germline, CDR1 is MGHDK and CDR2 is SYGVNS. The CDR3 covers 15 residues. The sequence came from a human donor in good health (CMV status not recorded). Some clones in this sample may be carry-over from other donors' samples. The chain combines TRBV25-1 with TRBJ1-2, with a tentative D call TRBD1 (5 bases). This sample comprised cultured PBMCs, obtained from culture after CMV antigen stimulation. The CDR3 sequence: CASSALVGGTRGYTF. The CDR3 coding sequence is TGTGCCAGCAGTGCACTAGTGGGGGGGACTCGAGGCTACACCTTC.